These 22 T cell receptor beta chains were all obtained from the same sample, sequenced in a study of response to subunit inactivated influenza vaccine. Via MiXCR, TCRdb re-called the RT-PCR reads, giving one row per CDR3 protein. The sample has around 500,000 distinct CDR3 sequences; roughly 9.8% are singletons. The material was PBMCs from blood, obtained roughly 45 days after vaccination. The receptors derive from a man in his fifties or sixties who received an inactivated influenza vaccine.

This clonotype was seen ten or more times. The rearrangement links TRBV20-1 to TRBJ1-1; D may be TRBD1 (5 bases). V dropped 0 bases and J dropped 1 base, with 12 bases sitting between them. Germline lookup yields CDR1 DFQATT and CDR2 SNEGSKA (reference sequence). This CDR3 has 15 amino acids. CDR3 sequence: CSARDFFQGNTEAFF. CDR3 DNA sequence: TGCAGTGCTAGAGATTTTTTCCAGGGGAACACTGAAGCTTTCTTT.

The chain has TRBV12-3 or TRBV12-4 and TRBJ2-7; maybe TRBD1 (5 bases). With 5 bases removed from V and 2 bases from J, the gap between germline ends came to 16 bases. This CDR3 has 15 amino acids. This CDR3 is CASSIDRLVAYEQYF. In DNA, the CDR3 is TGTGCCAGCAGTATCGACAGATTGGTCGCCTACGAGCAGTACTTC.

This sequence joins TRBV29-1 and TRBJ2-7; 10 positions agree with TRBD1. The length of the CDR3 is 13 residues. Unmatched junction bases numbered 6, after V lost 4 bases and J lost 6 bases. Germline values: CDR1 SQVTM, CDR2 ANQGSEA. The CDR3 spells CSVAPGQGTEQYF. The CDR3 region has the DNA TGCAGCGTTGCCCCGGGACAGGGGACCGAGCAGTACTTC.

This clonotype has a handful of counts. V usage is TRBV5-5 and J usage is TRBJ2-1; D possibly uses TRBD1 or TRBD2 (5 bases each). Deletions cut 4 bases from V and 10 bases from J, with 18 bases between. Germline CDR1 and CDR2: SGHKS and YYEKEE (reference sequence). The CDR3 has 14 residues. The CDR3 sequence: CASSDPTRGREQFF. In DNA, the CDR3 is TGTGCCAGCAGCGATCCAACAAGGGGACGGGAGCAGTTCTTC. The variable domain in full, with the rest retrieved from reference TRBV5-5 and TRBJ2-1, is DAGVTQSPTHLIKTRGQQVTLRCSPISGHKSVSWYQQVLGQGPQFIFQYYEKEERGRGNFPDRFSARQFPNYSSELNVNALLLGDSALYLCASSDPTRGREQFFGPGTRLTVL.

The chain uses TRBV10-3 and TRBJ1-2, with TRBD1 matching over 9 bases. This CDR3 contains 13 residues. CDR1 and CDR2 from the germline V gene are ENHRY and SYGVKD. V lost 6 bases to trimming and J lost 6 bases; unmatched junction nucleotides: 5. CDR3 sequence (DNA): TGTGCCATCAGGAGGACAGGGGAGGATGGCTACACCTTC. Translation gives CAIRRTGEDGYTF.

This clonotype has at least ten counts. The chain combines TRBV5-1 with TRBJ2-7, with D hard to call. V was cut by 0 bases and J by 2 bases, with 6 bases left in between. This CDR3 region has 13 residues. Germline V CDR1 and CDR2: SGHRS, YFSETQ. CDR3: CASSLDPPYEQYF. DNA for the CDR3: TGCGCCAGCAGCTTGGACCCACCCTACGAGCAGTACTTC.

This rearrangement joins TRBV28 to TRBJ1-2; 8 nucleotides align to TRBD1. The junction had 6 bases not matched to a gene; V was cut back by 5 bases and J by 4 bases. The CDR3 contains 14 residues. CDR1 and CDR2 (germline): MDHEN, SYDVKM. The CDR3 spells CASSPWGQAYGYTF. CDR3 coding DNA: TGTGCCAGCAGTCCTTGGGGACAGGCCTATGGCTACACCTTC.

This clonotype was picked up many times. CDR3 bases: TGCAGCGTTGAAGACCCGACCCAGGGACCCGAGCAGTACTTC. Amino acid sequence: CSVEDPTQGPEQYF. V usage is TRBV29-1 and J usage is TRBJ2-7; D is possibly TRBD1 or TRBD2 (5 bases each). Trimming cost V 0 bases and J 6 bases, with 15 bases left between them. The CDR3 length is 14 residues. Germline CDR1 and CDR2: SQVTM and ANQGSEA.

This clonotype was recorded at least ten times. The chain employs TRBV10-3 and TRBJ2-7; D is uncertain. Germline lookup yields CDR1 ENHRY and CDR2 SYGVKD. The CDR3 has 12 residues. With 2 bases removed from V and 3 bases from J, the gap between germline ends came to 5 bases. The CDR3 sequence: CAISETSYEQYF. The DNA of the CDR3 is TGTGCCATCAGTGAGACAAGCTACGAGCAGTACTTC.

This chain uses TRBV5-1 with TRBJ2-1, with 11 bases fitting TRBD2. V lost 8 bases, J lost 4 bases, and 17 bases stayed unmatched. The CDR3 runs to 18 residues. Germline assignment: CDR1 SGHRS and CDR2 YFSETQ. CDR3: CASQPGQPTSGVYNEQFF. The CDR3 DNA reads TGCGCCAGTCAGCCGGGACAACCGACTAGCGGGGTATACAATGAGCAGTTCTTC.

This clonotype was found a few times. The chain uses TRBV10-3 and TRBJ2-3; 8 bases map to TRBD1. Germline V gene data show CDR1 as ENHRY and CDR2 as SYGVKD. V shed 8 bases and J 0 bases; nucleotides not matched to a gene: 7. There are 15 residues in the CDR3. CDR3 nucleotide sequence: TGTGCCATCGCGACGGACAGGGTTAGCACAGATACGCAGTATTTT. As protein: CAIATDRVSTDTQYF.

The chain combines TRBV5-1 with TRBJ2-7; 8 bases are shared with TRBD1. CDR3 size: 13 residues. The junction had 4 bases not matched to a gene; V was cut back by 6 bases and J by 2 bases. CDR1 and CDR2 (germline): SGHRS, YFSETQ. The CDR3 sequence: CASKPGQAYEQYF. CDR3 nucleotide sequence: TGCGCCAGCAAACCGGGACAGGCCTACGAGCAGTACTTC. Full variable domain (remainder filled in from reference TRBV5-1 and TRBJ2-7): KAGVTQTPRYLIKTRGQQVTLSCSPISGHRSVSWYQQTPGQGLQFLFEYFSETQRNKGNFPGRFSGRQFSNSRSEMNVSTLELGDSALYLCASKPGQAYEQYFGPGTRLTVT.

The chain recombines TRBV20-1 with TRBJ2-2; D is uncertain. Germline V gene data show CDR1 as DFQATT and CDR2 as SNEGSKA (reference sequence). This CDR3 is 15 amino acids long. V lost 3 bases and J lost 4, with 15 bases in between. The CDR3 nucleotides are TGCAGTGCTAGCGGGTTAGCTCCTGCCACCGGGGAGCTGTTTTTT. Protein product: CSASGLAPATGELFF.

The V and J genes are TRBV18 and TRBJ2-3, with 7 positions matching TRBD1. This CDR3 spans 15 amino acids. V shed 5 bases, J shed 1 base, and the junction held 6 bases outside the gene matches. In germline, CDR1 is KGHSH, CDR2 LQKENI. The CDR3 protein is CASSSSGQGTDTQYF. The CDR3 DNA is TGTGCCAGCTCATCTTCAGGACAGGGCACAGATACGCAGTATTTT.

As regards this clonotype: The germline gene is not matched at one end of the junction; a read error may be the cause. CDR3 in amino acids: CASSEALSSYKQYF. For the CDR3, the DNA is TGCGCCAGCAGTGAGGCACTGAGCTCCTACAAGCAGTACTTC. The rearrangement joins TRBV10-2 to TRBJ2-7; no clear D. This CDR3 is built from 14 residues. Germline V CDR1 and CDR2: WSHSY, SAAADI.

The CDR3 DNA sequence: TGTGCCAGCAGTAACGGACAGGGGGGAATGATCAGCTATGGCTACACCTTC. Translated, it gives CASSNGQGGMISYGYTF. The V and J genes are TRBV6-5 and TRBJ1-2; 10 nucleotides line up with TRBD1. V lost 5 bases and J lost 4; bases outside the gene matches: 13. The CDR3 spans 17 residues. The germline gives CDR1 MNHEY, CDR2 SVGAGI.

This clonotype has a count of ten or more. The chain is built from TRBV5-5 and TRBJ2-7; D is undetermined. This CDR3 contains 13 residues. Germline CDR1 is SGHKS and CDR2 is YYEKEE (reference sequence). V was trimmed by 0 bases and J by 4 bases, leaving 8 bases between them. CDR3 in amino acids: CASSLAVGYEQYF. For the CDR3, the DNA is TGTGCCAGCAGCTTGGCGGTAGGGTACGAGCAGTACTTC. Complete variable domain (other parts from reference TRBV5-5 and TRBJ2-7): DAGVTQSPTHLIKTRGQQVTLRCSPISGHKSVSWYQQVLGQGPQFIFQYYEKEERGRGNFPDRFSARQFPNYSSELNVNALLLGDSALYLCASSLAVGYEQYFGPGTRLTVT.

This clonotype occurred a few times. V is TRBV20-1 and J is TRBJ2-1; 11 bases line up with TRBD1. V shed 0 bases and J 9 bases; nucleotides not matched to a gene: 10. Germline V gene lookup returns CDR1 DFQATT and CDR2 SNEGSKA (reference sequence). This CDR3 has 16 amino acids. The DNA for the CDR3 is TGCAGTGCTAGAGATCGAGGACAGGGGGCGTTCAGTGAGCAGTTCTTC. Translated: CSARDRGQGAFSEQFF.

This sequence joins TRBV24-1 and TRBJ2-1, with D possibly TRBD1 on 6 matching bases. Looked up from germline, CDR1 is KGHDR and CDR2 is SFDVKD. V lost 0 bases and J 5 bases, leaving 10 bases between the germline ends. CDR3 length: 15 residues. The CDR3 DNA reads TGTGCCACCAGTGATTTGCAGGGGCCGAACAATGAGCAGTTCTTC. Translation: CATSDLQGPNNEQFF.

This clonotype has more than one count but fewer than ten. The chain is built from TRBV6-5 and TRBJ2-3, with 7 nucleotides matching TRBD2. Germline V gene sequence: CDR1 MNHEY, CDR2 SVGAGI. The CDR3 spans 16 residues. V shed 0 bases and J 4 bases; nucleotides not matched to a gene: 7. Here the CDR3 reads CASSYSLAGVPDTQYF. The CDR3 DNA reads TGTGCCAGCAGTTACTCGCTCGCGGGAGTTCCAGATACGCAGTATTTT.

CDR3 DNA: TGTGCCAGCAGTCCGAGGGGTACTACAGCTTTCTTT. It codes for CASSPRGTTAFF. The chain uses TRBV6-2 or TRBV6-3 and TRBJ1-1; D is perhaps TRBD1 (5 bases). The V gene's germline CDR1 is MNHEY and CDR2 SVGEGT. There are 12 residues in the CDR3. Trimming shortened V by 5 bases and J by 10 bases, and 14 bases separated the two germline ends.

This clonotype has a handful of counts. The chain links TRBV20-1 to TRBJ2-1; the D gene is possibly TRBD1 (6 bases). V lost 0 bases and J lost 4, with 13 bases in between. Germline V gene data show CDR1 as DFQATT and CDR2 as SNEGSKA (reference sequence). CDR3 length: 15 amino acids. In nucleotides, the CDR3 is TGCAGTGCTAGAGATATAAGGGGGATGTACAATGAGCAGTTCTTC. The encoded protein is CSARDIRGMYNEQFF.